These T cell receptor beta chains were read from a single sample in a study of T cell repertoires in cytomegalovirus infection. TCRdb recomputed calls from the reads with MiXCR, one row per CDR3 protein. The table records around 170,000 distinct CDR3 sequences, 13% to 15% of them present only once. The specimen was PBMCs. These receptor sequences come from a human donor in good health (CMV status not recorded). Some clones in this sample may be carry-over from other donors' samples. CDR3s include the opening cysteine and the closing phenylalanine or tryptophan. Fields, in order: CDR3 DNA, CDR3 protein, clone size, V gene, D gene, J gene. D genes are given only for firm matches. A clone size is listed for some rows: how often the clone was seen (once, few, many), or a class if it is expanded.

CDR3nt: TGTGCCAGCACCGGGACAGGGGAAGGCTACACCTTC; CDR3aa: CASTGTGEGYTF; abundance: few; v_gene: TRBV6-5; d_gene: TRBD1; j_gene: TRBJ1-2
CDR3nt: TGTGCCAGCAGTAACGGGCGCCGGGACAGACAGCGGGGCTACACCTTC; CDR3aa: CASSNGRRDRQRGYTF; abundance: .; v_gene: TRBV28; d_gene: TRBD1; j_gene: TRBJ1-2
CDR3nt: TGCAGCGTTGCGGGGACTGAAGCTTTCTTT; CDR3aa: CSVAGTEAFF; abundance: .; v_gene: TRBV29-1; d_gene: .; j_gene: TRBJ1-1
CDR3nt: TGTGCCACCAGCAGAGCCGATTTCTATGGCTACACCTTC; CDR3aa: CATSRADFYGYTF; abundance: .; v_gene: TRBV15; d_gene: .; j_gene: TRBJ1-2
CDR3nt: TGTGCCAGCAGCTCCGGGACGCTGAATTCACCCCTCCACTTT; CDR3aa: CASSSGTLNSPLHF; abundance: many; v_gene: TRBV7-9; d_gene: .; j_gene: TRBJ1-6
CDR3nt: TGTGCCAGCAGCTTAGCCGGGACTAGCGGGACGAGCTCCTACAATGAGCAGTTCTTC; CDR3aa: CASSLAGTSGTSSYNEQFF; abundance: .; v_gene: TRBV7-3; d_gene: TRBD2; j_gene: TRBJ2-1
CDR3nt: TGTGCCAGCAAGGAACAGTCAGGCAATCAGCCCCAGCATTTT; CDR3aa: CASKEQSGNQPQHF; abundance: many; v_gene: TRBV2; d_gene: .; j_gene: TRBJ1-5
CDR3nt: TGTGCCAGCAGCTTAGAAGGGGTGGACCAGCCCCAGCATTTT; CDR3aa: CASSLEGVDQPQHF; abundance: .; v_gene: TRBV7-2; d_gene: .; j_gene: TRBJ1-5
CDR3nt: TGTGCCAGCAGTCCCCTCCGGGGAGCGGGAGTTGGGACAGATACGCAGTATTTT; CDR3aa: CASSPLRGAGVGTDTQYF; abundance: .; v_gene: TRBV28; d_gene: TRBD2; j_gene: TRBJ2-3
CDR3nt: TGCAGCGTTGAGGAACAGAGCTTCAACGAGCAGTACTTC; CDR3aa: CSVEEQSFNEQYF; abundance: .; v_gene: TRBV29-1; d_gene: .; j_gene: TRBJ2-7
CDR3nt: TGTGCCATCAGGACCTCGGACAGGGGTGACCCTGAAGCTTTCTTT; CDR3aa: CAIRTSDRGDPEAFF; abundance: few; v_gene: TRBV10-3; d_gene: TRBD1; j_gene: TRBJ1-1
CDR3nt: TGTGCCAGCTCAAGGACCGGACTCCTATGGAACAATGAGCAGTTCTTC; CDR3aa: CASSRTGLLWNNEQFF; abundance: .; v_gene: TRBV6-5; d_gene: .; j_gene: TRBJ2-1
CDR3nt: TGCGCCAGCAGCTTGTTCTGGCCGGGAGGGTCCAATGAGCAGTTCTTC; CDR3aa: CASSLFWPGGSNEQFF; abundance: many; v_gene: TRBV5-1; d_gene: TRBD2; j_gene: TRBJ2-1
CDR3nt: TGTGCCAGCAGCCCACGGATTGGGCGCGGTGGCACCGGGGAGCTGTTTTTT; CDR3aa: CASSPRIGRGGTGELFF; abundance: many; v_gene: TRBV7-8; d_gene: .; j_gene: TRBJ2-2
CDR3nt: TGTGCCAGCAGCTCCCGGCCGGACAGGGCCCTCTACGAGCAGTACTTC; CDR3aa: CASSSRPDRALYEQYF; abundance: many; v_gene: TRBV7-2; d_gene: TRBD1; j_gene: TRBJ2-7
CDR3nt: TGTGCCACCAGCGGATCTTTTCCGGGACAGGGGGCCTACGAGCAGTACTTC; CDR3aa: CATSGSFPGQGAYEQYF; abundance: .; v_gene: TRBV15; d_gene: TRBD1; j_gene: TRBJ2-7